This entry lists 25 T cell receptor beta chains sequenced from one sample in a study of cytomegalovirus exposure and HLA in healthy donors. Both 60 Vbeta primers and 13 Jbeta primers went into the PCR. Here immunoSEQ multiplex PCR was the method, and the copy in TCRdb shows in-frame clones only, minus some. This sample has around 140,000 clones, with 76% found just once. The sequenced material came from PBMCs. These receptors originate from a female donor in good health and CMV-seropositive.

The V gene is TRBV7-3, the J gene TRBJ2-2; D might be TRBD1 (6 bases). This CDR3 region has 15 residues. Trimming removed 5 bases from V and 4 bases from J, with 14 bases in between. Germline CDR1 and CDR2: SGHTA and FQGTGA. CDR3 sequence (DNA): TGTGCCAGCAGCCCGGCACAGGGTAGCACCGGGGAGCTGTTTTTT. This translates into CASSPAQGSTGELFF.

The CDR3 nucleotides read TGCGCCAGCAGCCAAGACGACAGAGACAACCAAGAGACCCAGTACTTC. Its translation is CASSQDDRDNQETQYF. The chain combines TRBV4-1 with TRBJ2-5, with D tentatively TRBD1 (5 bases). The CDR3 runs to 16 residues. Trimming shortened V by 0 bases and J by 0 bases, and 11 bases separated the two germline ends. CDR1 is MGHRA, CDR2 YSYEKL, per germline.

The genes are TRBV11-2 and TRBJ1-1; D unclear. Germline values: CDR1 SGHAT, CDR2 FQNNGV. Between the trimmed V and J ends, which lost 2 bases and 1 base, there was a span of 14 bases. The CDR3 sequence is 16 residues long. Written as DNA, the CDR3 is TGTGCCAGCAGCTTACTGGGGAGGACCGGGAACACTGAAGCTTTCTTT. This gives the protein CASSLLGRTGNTEAFF.

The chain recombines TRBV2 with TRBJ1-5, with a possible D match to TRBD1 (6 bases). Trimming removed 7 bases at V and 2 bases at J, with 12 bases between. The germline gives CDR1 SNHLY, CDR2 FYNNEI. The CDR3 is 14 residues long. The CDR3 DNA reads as TGTGCCAGCAACGAACAGGGAGGCAATCAGCCCCAGCATTTT. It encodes CASNEQGGNQPQHF.

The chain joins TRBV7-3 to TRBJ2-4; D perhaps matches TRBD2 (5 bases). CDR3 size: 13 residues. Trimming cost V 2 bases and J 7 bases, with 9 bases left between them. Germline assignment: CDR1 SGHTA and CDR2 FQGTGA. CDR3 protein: CASSLYPGNIQYF. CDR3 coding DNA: TGTGCCAGCAGCTTATACCCGGGGAACATTCAGTACTTC.

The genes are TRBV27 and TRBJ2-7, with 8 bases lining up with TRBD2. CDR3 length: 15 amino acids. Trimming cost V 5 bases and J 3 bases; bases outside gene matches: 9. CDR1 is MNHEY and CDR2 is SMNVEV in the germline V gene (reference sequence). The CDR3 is CASSGLGAGVYEQYF. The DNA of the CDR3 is TGTGCCAGCAGTGGACTTGGAGCGGGAGTCTACGAGCAGTACTTC.

DNA for the CDR3: TGTGCCAGCAGGCGGGAGGAGGCAGATACGCAGTATTTT. It is translated as CASRREEADTQYF. This chain connects TRBV6-4 to TRBJ2-3, with 8 bases that match TRBD2. From germline, CDR1 is MRHNA and CDR2 SNTAGT. The CDR3 length is 13 residues. V was clipped by 6 bases and J by 4 bases; unmatched bases: 3.

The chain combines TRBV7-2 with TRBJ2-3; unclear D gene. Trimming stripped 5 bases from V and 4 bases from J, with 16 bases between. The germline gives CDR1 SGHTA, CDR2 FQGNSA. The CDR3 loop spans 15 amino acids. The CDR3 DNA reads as TGTGCCAGCAGCGGCCCCCTAGTAAACGCAGATACGCAGTATTTT. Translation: CASSGPLVNADTQYF.

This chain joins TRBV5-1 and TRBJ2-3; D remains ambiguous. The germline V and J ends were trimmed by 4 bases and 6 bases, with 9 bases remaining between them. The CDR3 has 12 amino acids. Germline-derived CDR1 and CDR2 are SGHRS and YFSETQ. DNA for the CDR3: TGCGCCAGCAGCGGCGACTCGGATACGCAGTATTTT. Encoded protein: CASSGDSDTQYF.

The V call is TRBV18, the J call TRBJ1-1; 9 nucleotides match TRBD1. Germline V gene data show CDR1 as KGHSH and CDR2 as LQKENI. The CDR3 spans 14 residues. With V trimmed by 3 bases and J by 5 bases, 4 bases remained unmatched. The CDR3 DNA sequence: TGTGCCAGCTCACCCGGGACAGGGAGGACTGAAGCTTTCTTT. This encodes CASSPGTGRTEAFF.

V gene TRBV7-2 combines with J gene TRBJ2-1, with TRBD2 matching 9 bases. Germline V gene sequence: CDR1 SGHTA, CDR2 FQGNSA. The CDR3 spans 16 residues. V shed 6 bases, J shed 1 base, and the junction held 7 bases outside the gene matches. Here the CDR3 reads CASREGLARSYNEQFF. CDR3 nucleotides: TGTGCCAGCAGAGAGGGACTAGCAAGGTCCTACAATGAGCAGTTCTTC.

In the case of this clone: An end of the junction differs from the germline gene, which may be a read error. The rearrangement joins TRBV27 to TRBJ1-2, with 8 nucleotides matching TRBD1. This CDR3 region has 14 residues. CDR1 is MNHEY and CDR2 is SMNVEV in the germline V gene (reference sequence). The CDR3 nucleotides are TGTGCCAGCAGTTCCGGACAGGGTTTCTCTGGCTACCCCTTC. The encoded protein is CASSSGQGFSGYPF.

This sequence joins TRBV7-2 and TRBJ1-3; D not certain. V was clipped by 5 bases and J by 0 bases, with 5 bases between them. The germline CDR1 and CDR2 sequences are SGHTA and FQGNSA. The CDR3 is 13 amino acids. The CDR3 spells CASSPYSGNTIYF. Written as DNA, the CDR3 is TGTGCCAGCAGCCCGTACTCTGGAAACACCATATATTTT. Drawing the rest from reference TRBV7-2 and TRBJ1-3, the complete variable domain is GAGVSQSPSNKVTEKGKDVELRCDPISGHTALYWYRQSLGQGLEFLIYFQGNSAPDKSGLPSDRFSAERTGGSVSTLTIQRTQQEDSAVYLCASSPYSGNTIYFGEGSWLTVV.

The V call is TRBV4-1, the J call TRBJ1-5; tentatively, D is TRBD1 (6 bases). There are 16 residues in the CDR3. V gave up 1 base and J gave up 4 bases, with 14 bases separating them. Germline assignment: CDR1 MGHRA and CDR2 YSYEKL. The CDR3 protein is CASSQGSGGGNQPQHF. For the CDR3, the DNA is TGCGCCAGCAGCCAAGGCTCTGGGGGCGGAAATCAGCCCCAGCATTTT.

The DNA of the CDR3 is TGTGCCAGCAGCTTAGCCCGAGAGGGACTGATGAACACTGAAGCTTTCTTT. This encodes CASSLAREGLMNTEAFF. The chain recombines TRBV11-1 with TRBJ1-1; possible D gene TRBD1, 5 bases. CDR1 is SGHAT and CDR2 is FQDESV in the germline V gene (reference sequence). The V and J ends lost 0 bases and 0 bases respectively, with 14 bases between them. This CDR3 region has 17 residues.

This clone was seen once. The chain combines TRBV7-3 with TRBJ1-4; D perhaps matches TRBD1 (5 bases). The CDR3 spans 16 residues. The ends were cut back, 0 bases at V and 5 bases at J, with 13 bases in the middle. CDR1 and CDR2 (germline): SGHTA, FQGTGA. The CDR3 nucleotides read TGTGCCAGCAGCTTAACGTTAATCCGACAGAATGAAAAACTGTTTTTT. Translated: CASSLTLIRQNEKLFF.

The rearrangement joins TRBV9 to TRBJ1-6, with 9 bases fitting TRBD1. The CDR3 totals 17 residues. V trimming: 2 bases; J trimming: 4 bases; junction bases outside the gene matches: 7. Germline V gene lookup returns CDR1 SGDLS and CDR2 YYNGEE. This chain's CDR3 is CASSVSGTGLYNSPLHF. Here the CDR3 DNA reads TGTGCCAGCAGCGTCTCAGGGACAGGGCTTTATAATTCACCCCTCCACTTT.

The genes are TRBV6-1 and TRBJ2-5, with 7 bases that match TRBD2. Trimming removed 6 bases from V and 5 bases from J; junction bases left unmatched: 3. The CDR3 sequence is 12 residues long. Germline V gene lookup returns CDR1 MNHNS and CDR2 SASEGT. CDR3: CASSWEGETQYF. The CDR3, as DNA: TGTGCCAGCAGCTGGGAGGGGGAGACCCAGTACTTC.

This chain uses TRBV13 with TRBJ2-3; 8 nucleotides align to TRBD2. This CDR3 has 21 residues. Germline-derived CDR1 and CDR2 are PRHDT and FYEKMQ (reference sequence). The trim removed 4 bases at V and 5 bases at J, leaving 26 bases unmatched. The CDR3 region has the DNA TGTGCCAGCAGCTCTGACTCATGGTTAGCGGGGAGAACTCCGGCGGGAGATACGCAGTATTTT. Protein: CASSSDSWLAGRTPAGDTQYF.

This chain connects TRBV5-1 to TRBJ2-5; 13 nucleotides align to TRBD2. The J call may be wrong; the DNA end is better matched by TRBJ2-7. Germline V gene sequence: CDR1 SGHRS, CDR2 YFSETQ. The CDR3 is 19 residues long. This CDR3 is CASSLVPGLAGPSSYEQYF. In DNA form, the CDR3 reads TGCGCCAGCAGCCTGGTTCCGGGACTAGCGGGGCCCAGCTCCTACGAGCAGTACTTC.

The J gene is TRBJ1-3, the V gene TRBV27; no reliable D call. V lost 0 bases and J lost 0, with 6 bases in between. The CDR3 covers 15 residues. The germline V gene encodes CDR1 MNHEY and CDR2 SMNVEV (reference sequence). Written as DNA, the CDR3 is TGTGCCAGCAGTTTATCGGGCTACTCTGGAAACACCATATATTTT. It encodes CASSLSGYSGNTIYF.

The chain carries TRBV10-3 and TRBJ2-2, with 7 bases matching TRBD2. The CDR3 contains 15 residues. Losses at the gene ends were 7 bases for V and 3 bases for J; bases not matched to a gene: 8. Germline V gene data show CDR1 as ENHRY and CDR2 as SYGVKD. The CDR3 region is CAIKISLADTGELFF. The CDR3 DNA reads TGTGCCATCAAAATCTCCCTAGCGGACACCGGGGAGCTGTTTTTT.

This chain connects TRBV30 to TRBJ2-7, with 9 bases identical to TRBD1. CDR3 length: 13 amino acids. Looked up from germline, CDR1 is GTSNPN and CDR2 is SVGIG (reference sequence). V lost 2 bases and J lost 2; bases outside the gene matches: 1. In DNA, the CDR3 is TGTGCCTGGAGTCGACAGGGGGCCTACGAGCAGTACTTC. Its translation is CAWSRQGAYEQYF.

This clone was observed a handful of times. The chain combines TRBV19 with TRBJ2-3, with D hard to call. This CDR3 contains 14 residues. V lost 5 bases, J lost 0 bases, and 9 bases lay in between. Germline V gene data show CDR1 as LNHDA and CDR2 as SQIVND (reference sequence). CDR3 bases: TGTGCCAGTAGTCCTAGATCTAGCACAGATACGCAGTATTTT. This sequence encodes CASSPRSSTDTQYF.

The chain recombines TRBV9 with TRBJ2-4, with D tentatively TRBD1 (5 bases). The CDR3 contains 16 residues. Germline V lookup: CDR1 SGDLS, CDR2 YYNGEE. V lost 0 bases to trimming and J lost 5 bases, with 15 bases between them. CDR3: CASSVGIGDRENIQYF. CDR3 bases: TGTGCCAGCAGCGTAGGCATAGGGGATAGGGAAAACATTCAGTACTTC. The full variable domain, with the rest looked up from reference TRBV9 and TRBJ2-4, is DSGVTQTPKHLITATGQRVTLRCSPRSGDLSVYWYQQSLDQGLQFLIQYYNGEERAKGNILERFSAQQFPDLHSELNLSSLELGDSALYFCASSVGIGDRENIQYFGAGTRLSVL.